Reported below is one TCR beta chain. This specimen belongs to a study of blood T cell repertoires in COVID-19. As for the study in general: Samples came from the United States, Italy and Spain, spanning acute and convalescent COVID-19. PBMCs, B-cell-depleted T cells, or T cells were the source of the cDNA or gDNA that made up the material.

Original processing methods: How many nucleated cells were present was estimated from reference gene primer amplification. This table comes from immunoSEQ multiplex PCR, and its TCRdb copy is limited to in-frame clones, with some not included. The DNA was the basis for D and trimming; V, J and clone size are from that table. The table shows some 220,000 clones, with approximately 86% occurring only once. The CDR3 has 13 residues. Germline loops: CDR1 LGHDT, CDR2 YNNKEL (reference sequence). V was pared by 4 bases and J by 3 bases, with 9 bases between. The origin of this receptor is a woman in her fifties or sixties with active or convalescent COVID-19. Material: peripheral blood. V gene TRBV3-1 (or the pseudogene TRBV3-2) combines with J gene TRBJ1-1; no reliable D call. The CDR3 protein is CASSPRRDTEAFF. The CDR3 DNA is TGTGCCAGCAGCCCGAGGAGGGACACTGAAGCTTTCTTT.